Presented here are 28 T cell receptor beta chains from one specimen sequenced in a study of siplizumab effects on memory and regulatory T cells. Assay used: immunoSEQ multiplex PCR; TCRdb lists only in-frame clones, some missing. The table shows some 100,000 clones, with roughly 94% occurring only once. Sequenced: Tregs sorted from blood. These receptors came from a human donor in good health.

This clone was seen a single time. The chain couples TRBV7-8 to TRBJ1-1; weak D call: TRBD1 (6 bases). The CDR3 runs 13 residues. Germline V gene lookup returns CDR1 SGHVS and CDR2 FQNEAQ. V lost 3 bases to trimming and J lost 1 base, with 6 bases between them. Written as DNA, the CDR3 is TGTGCCAGCAGCTTGACAGGGAACACTGAAGCTTTCTTT. The encoded protein is CASSLTGNTEAFF.

The chain joins TRBV6-5 to TRBJ1-5; D is unclear. Per the germline V gene, CDR1 is MNHEY and CDR2 is SVGAGI. Trimming pared 0 bases from V and 4 bases from J, leaving 13 bases between. There are 16 residues in the CDR3. CDR3 in amino acids: CASSYSSIGSNQPQHF. Here the CDR3 DNA reads TGTGCCAGCAGTTACTCGAGTATCGGGTCGAATCAGCCCCAGCATTTT.

The rearrangement links TRBV5-1 to TRBJ2-4, with D possibly TRBD2 on 6 matching bases. In germline, CDR1 is SGHRS, CDR2 YFSETQ. The CDR3 length is 13 residues. Trimming cost V 4 bases and J 9 bases, with 14 bases left between them. CDR3 in DNA: TGCGCCAGCAGCCCGGCGGGGCAAGGCATTCAGTACTTC. Its translation: CASSPAGQGIQYF.

As DNA, the CDR3 is TGTGCCAGCAGACTAAAAGGGTCCACTGAAGCTTTCTTT. It is translated as CASRLKGSTEAFF. The rearrangement uses TRBV11-2 and TRBJ1-1; no definite D call. Germline CDR1 and CDR2: SGHAT and FQNNGV. The CDR3 consists of 13 residues. The V end was cut by 6 bases, the J end by 4 bases, with 12 bases between.

The V and J genes are TRBV9 and TRBJ2-5, with 12 bases lining up with TRBD1. With 3 bases clipped from V and 5 bases from J, the junction kept 5 bases outside the gene matches. The CDR3 consists of 15 residues. CDR1 and CDR2 (germline): SGDLS, YYNGEE. CDR3 DNA: TGTGCCAGCAGCGCCCGGGACAGGGGGCAGGAGACCCAGTACTTC. Translated: CASSARDRGQETQYF.

Regarding this clone: The sample holds other DNA sequences that translate to the same CDR3. The chain employs TRBV29-1 and TRBJ2-6, with 7 bases aligning to TRBD1. The CDR3 loop spans 14 amino acids. After removal of 7 bases from V and 0 bases from J, the junction contained 3 bases not matched to a gene. Germline V gives CDR1 SQVTM, CDR2 ANQGSEA. CDR3: CSARTGSGANVLTF. The CDR3 DNA follows: TGCAGCGCTCGGACAGGCTCTGGGGCCAACGTCCTGACTTTC. The full variable domain, with the rest looked up from reference TRBV29-1 and TRBJ2-6, is SAVISQKPSRDICQRGTSLTIQCQVDSQVTMMFWYRQQPGQSLTLIATANQGSEATYESGFVIDKFPISRPNLTFSTLTVSNMSPEDSSIYLCSARTGSGANVLTFGAGSRLTVL.

The genes are TRBV6-1 and TRBJ2-7, with D possibly TRBD1 on 5 matching bases. Trimming took off 6 bases at V and 5 bases at J, with 8 bases between the two ends. The CDR3 is 11 amino acids. Germline lookup yields CDR1 MNHNS and CDR2 SASEGT. The CDR3 is CASRQAHEQYF. The DNA for the CDR3 is TGTGCCAGCAGACAGGCTCACGAGCAGTACTTC.

The J gene is TRBJ1-4, the V gene TRBV18; D perhaps matches TRBD1 (5 bases). CDR1 KGHSH and CDR2 LQKENI come from the germline V gene. V lost 8 bases to trimming and J lost 8 bases, with 18 bases between them. The CDR3 spans 14 residues. The CDR3 loop reads CASHRTGYREKLFF. DNA of the CDR3: TGTGCCAGCCACCGTACCGGGTACAGGGAAAAACTGTTTTTT.

The chain couples TRBV19 to TRBJ1-5; D gene ambiguous. CDR3 length: 18 residues. V gave up 2 bases and J gave up 5 bases, with 22 bases separating them. The V gene's germline CDR1 is LNHDA and CDR2 SQIVND (reference sequence). This CDR3 is CASSILFGVLTRDQPQHF. CDR3 nucleotides: TGTGCCAGTAGTATATTATTTGGGGTGTTGACAAGGGATCAGCCCCAGCATTTT.

The chain uses TRBV5-1 and TRBJ2-3; a weak D match, TRBD2 (6 bases). Germline assignment: CDR1 SGHRS and CDR2 YFSETQ. This CDR3 has 18 amino acids. V was trimmed by 0 bases and J by 1 base, leaving 18 bases between them. In nucleotides, the CDR3 is TGCGCCAGCAGCTTGGGGGCTGGCGGGATTCGGGGCACAGATACGCAGTATTTT. Its protein product is CASSLGAGGIRGTDTQYF. Using reference TRBV5-1 and TRBJ2-3 for the parts outside the CDR3, the full variable domain is KAGVTQTPRYLIKTRGQQVTLSCSPISGHRSVSWYQQTPGQGLQFLFEYFSETQRNKGNFPGRFSGRQFSNSRSEMNVSTLELGDSALYLCASSLGAGGIRGTDTQYFGPGTRLTVL.

The chain combines TRBV2 with TRBJ2-1; 8 bases map to TRBD2. Germline loops: CDR1 SNHLY, CDR2 FYNNEI. V dropped 4 bases and J dropped 11; count of bases not matched to a gene: 10. The CDR3 runs to 14 residues. The CDR3 DNA reads as TGTGCCAGCAGTGCCAGCGGGAGATCAGTACAGCAGTTCTTC. As protein: CASSASGRSVQQFF.

The rearrangement links TRBV28 to TRBJ1-1; 7 positions match TRBD1. V shed 6 bases, J shed 6 bases, and the junction held 7 bases outside the gene matches. This CDR3 spans 13 amino acids. Germline values: CDR1 MDHEN, CDR2 SYDVKM. The CDR3 loop is CASSQWTGPEAFF. CDR3 nucleotide sequence: TGTGCCAGCAGCCAATGGACAGGCCCTGAAGCTTTCTTT.

The J gene is TRBJ2-1, the V gene TRBV5-1, with D unresolved. The length of the CDR3 is 14 residues. Germline V gene lookup returns CDR1 SGHRS and CDR2 YFSETQ. V was shortened by 1 base and J by 8 bases, with 13 bases between the two germline ends. Here the CDR3 reads CASSLRATLHEQFF. CDR3 sequence (DNA): TGCGCCAGCAGCTTGAGAGCTACTCTTCATGAGCAGTTCTTC.

V gene TRBV6-6 combines with J gene TRBJ1-1; a possible D gene is TRBD1 (6 bases). Germline V gene lookup returns CDR1 MNHNY and CDR2 SVGAGI (reference sequence). V shed 6 bases and J shed 4 bases, with 21 bases lying between them. The CDR3 runs to 16 residues. Here the CDR3 DNA reads TGTGCCAGCAGATTACAGGGAAGGGGGGCTAGCACTGAAGCTTTCTTT. Residues: CASRLQGRGASTEAFF.

This chain links TRBV11-1 with TRBJ2-5, with D perhaps given as TRBD1 or TRBD2 (6 bases each). The germline CDR1 and CDR2 sequences are SGHAT and FQDESV (reference sequence). V lost 5 bases to trimming and J lost 5 bases, with 18 bases between them. The length of the CDR3 is 15 residues. The CDR3 DNA reads TGTGCCAGCAGCGACTGGGGGGCCCGGGGGGAGACCCAGTACTTC. As protein: CASSDWGARGETQYF. Complete variable domain (other parts from reference TRBV11-1 and TRBJ2-5): EAEVAQSPRYKITEKSQAVAFWCDPISGHATLYWYRQILGQGPELLVQFQDESVVDDSQLPKDRFSAERLKGVDSTLKIQPAELGDSAMYLCASSDWGARGETQYFGPGTRLLVL.

The rearrangement uses TRBV6-1 and TRBJ2-7; 12 nucleotides line up with TRBD2. CDR1 MNHNS and CDR2 SASEGT come from the germline V gene. This CDR3 has 15 amino acids. J gave up 2 bases and V 6 bases, and 5 bases lay outside the gene matches. This chain's CDR3 is CASSTGLAGPYEQYF. The CDR3 DNA follows: TGTGCCAGCAGCACCGGACTAGCGGGACCCTACGAGCAGTACTTC.

The rearrangement uses TRBV28 and TRBJ2-1, with D maybe TRBD2 (5 bases). Germline loops: CDR1 MDHEN, CDR2 SYDVKM. Trimming took off 3 bases at V and 0 bases at J, with 12 bases between the two ends. The CDR3 covers 16 residues. CDR3 nucleotide sequence: TGTGCCAGCAGTTTGCCCGGGATCAGCTCCTACAATGAGCAGTTCTTC. As protein: CASSLPGISSYNEQFF.

The chain recombines TRBV27 with TRBJ2-1, with 7 bases identical to TRBD1. The V segment lost 5 bases and the J segment 5 bases; nucleotides outside the gene matches: 12. The germline gives CDR1 MNHEY, CDR2 SMNVEV (reference sequence). There are 16 residues in the CDR3. CDR3 protein: CASSEGARIRNNEQFF. The CDR3 coding sequence is TGTGCCAGCAGTGAGGGGGCTAGGATACGAAACAATGAGCAGTTCTTC.

The chain recombines TRBV27 with TRBJ1-5; D might be TRBD1 (5 bases). This CDR3 contains 14 residues. The germline CDR1 and CDR2 sequences are MNHEY and SMNVEV (reference sequence). Trimming shortened V by 0 bases and J by 5 bases, and 8 bases separated the two germline ends. The DNA for the CDR3 is TGTGCCAGCAGTTTATCGGGGGGGTATCAGCCCCAGCATTTT. Protein: CASSLSGGYQPQHF.

The chain carries TRBV5-1 and TRBJ2-2, with TRBD1 matching 7 bases. Germline CDR1 and CDR2: SGHRS and YFSETQ. The CDR3 covers 15 residues. V lost 0 bases to trimming and J lost 3 bases; unmatched junction nucleotides: 2. CDR3 in amino acids: CASSLGDRDTGELFF. The CDR3 bases are TGCGCCAGCAGCTTGGGAGACAGGGACACCGGGGAGCTGTTTTTT.

J is TRBJ1-1 and V is TRBV13, with 10 bases lining up with TRBD1. In germline, CDR1 is PRHDT, CDR2 FYEKMQ (reference sequence). CDR3 length: 17 residues. The ends lost 5 bases at V and 5 bases at J; junction bases unmatched: 14. The CDR3 is CASSQSQVGQGVTEAFF. In DNA form, the CDR3 reads TGTGCCAGCAGCCAAAGCCAAGTTGGACAGGGGGTAACTGAAGCTTTCTTT.

This clone was found once. The chain joins TRBV5-5 to TRBJ2-7; 9 bases agree with TRBD2. Germline CDR1 and CDR2: SGHKS and YYEKEE (reference sequence). Germline trimming cut 4 bases from V and 3 bases from J; bases unmatched to any gene: 17. This CDR3 has 18 residues. CDR3 sequence reads: CASSPRGLAGTSGYEQYF. CDR3 nucleotide sequence: TGTGCCAGCAGCCCCCGGGGGCTAGCGGGAACATCTGGCTACGAGCAGTACTTC.

The chain couples TRBV30 to TRBJ2-2; either TRBD1 or TRBD2 may supply D (5 bases each). This CDR3 comprises 14 residues. Trimming left V 2 bases short and J 8 bases short, with 15 bases between. CDR1 GTSNPN and CDR2 SVGIG come from the germline V gene (reference sequence). The CDR3 protein is CAWSLGLATGELFF. The CDR3 DNA sequence: TGTGCCTGGAGTTTGGGGCTAGCAACGGGGGAGCTGTTTTTT. Together with reference TRBV30 and TRBJ2-2, the CDR3 gives the full variable domain: SQTIHQWPATLVQPVGSPLSLECTVEGTSNPNLYWYRQAAGRGLQLLFYSVGIGQISSEVPQNLSASRPQDRQFILSSKKLLLSDSGFYLCAWSLGLATGELFFGEGSRLTVL.

This sequence joins TRBV2 and TRBJ2-7; perhaps TRBD1 as D (6 bases). The CDR3 runs 14 residues. Germline V gives CDR1 SNHLY, CDR2 FYNNEI. The ends were cut back, 6 bases at V and 7 bases at J, with 19 bases in the middle. The DNA of the CDR3 is TGTGCCAGCAGGGACAGCCTACCACGGAGGGAGCAGTACTTC. Its protein is CASRDSLPRREQYF.

CDR3 nucleotides: TGTGCCAGCAGCACGAGTAGCGGGAGTAGGTGGGAGCAGTACTTC. This translates into CASSTSSGSRWEQYF. This sequence joins TRBV7-2 and TRBJ2-7; 9 bases line up with TRBD2. In germline, CDR1 is SGHTA, CDR2 FQGNSA. J gave up 7 bases and V 5 bases, and 12 bases lay outside the gene matches. The CDR3 covers 15 residues.

The sample holds a few counts of this clone. The chain links TRBV30 to TRBJ1-5; D not resolved. The V gene lost 2 bases and the J gene lost 6 bases, with 11 bases spanning the gap. The CDR3 contains 13 residues. Germline values: CDR1 GTSNPN, CDR2 SVGIG (reference sequence). CDR3 in DNA: TGTGCCTGGAGTCACGGACGGACTCAGCCCCAGCATTTT. Translation gives CAWSHGRTQPQHF.

The V call is TRBV30, the J call TRBJ1-2, with D possibly being TRBD1 (6 bases). The germline gives CDR1 GTSNPN, CDR2 SVGIG (reference sequence). V dropped 3 bases and J dropped 4 bases, with 18 bases sitting between them. CDR3 length: 15 residues. CDR3: CAWSATKGGLYGYTF. As DNA, the CDR3 is TGTGCCTGGAGCGCAACCAAGGGGGGACTCTATGGCTACACCTTC.

The chain uses TRBV18 and TRBJ1-2, with D unresolved. Germline V gene lookup returns CDR1 KGHSH and CDR2 LQKENI. This CDR3 is built from 17 residues. Trimming stripped 6 bases from V and 2 bases from J, with 22 bases between. CDR3 nucleotides: TGTGCCAGCTCGCCCAGGACGGGTTTAAACGCCAACTATGGCTACACCTTC. It specifies CASSPRTGLNANYGYTF. Variable domain in full (rest from reference TRBV18 and TRBJ1-2): NAGVMQNPRHLVRRRGQEARLRCSPMKGHSHVYWYRQLPEEGLKFMVYLQKENIIDESGMPKERFSAEFPKEGPSILRIQQVVRGDSAAYFCASSPRTGLNANYGYTFGSGTRLTVV.